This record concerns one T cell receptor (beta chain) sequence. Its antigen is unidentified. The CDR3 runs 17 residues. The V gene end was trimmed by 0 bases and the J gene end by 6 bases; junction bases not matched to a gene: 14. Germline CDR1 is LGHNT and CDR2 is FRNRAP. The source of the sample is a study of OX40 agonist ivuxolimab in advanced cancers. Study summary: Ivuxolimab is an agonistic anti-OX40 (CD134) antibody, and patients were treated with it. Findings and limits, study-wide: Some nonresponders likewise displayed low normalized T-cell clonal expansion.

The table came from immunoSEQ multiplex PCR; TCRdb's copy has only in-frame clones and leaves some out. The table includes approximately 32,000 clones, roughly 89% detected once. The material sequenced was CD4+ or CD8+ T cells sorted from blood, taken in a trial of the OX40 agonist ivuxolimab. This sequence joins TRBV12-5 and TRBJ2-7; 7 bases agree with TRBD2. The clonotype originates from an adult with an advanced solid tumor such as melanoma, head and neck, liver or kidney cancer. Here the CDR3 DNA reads TGTGCTAGTGGTTTGGTACTGGGGGAGGGTCGCCCGGGCGAGCAGTACTTC. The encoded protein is CASGLVLGEGRPGEQYF. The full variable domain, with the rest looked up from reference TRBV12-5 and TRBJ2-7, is DARVTQTPRHKVTEMGQEVTMRCQPILGHNTVFWYRQTMMQGLELLAYFRNRAPLDDSGMPKDRFSAEMPDATLATLKIQPSEPRDSAVYFCASGLVLGEGRPGEQYFGPGTRLTVT.